These T cell receptor beta chains were read from a single sample in a study of control samples from healthy donors and cancer patients. Some clones are missing from TCRdb's copy, which holds only in-frame ones; the method was immunoSEQ multiplex PCR. Among around 130,000 clones listed, around 93% were seen once. Sequencing was performed on PBMCs. The receptors were gathered from a middle-aged man with head and neck cancer. The CDR3 runs from the conserved cysteine through the conserved F or W. A D gene is named only where the DNA matches it firmly. Not all rows give a size; the values are once, few, many and, for expanded clones, a class.

V gene	clone size	J gene	D gene	CDR3 protein	CDR3 DNA
TRBV4-1	.	TRBJ2-7	.	CASSQDQLLDEQYF	TGCGCCAGCAGCCAAGACCAACTCCTAGACGAGCAGTACTTC
TRBV4-2	.	TRBJ2-1	TRBD2	CASSQGLAGDGEQFF	TGTGCCAGCAGCCAAGGGCTAGCGGGAGACGGTGAGCAGTTCTTC
TRBV12-3/TRBV12-4	.	TRBJ2-7	.	CASSDGGPYEQYF	TGTGCCAGCAGTGATGGCGGACCCTACGAGCAGTACTTC
TRBV4-3	.	TRBJ1-4	.	CASSQEVGAPNEKLFF	TGCGCCAGCAGCCAAGAGGTGGGGGCGCCTAATGAAAAACTGTTTTTT
TRBV30	.	TRBJ1-1	.	CAWINGNTEAFF	TGTGCCTGGATAAACGGGAACACTGAAGCTTTCTTT
TRBV6-5	.	TRBJ1-2	.	CASSTLIGGGYGYTF	TGTGCCAGCAGTACGCTCATAGGGGGAGGCTATGGCTACACCTTC
TRBV28	.	TRBJ1-1	TRBD1	CASSEDRANTEAFF	TGTGCCAGCAGCGAGGACAGGGCAAACACTGAAGCTTTCTTT
TRBV2	.	TRBJ1-5	.	CASSVRSLSNQPQHF	TGTGCCAGCAGTGTGAGATCCCTTAGCAATCAGCCCCAGCATTTT
TRBV19	.	TRBJ2-3	.	CASSNRGGADTQYF	TGTGCCAGTAGTAACAGGGGGGGAGCAGATACGCAGTATTTT
TRBV11-1	.	TRBJ2-1	.	CASSRLVSSYNEQFF	TGTGCCAGCAGCAGACTGGTGAGCTCCTACAATGAGCAGTTCTTC
TRBV7-2	.	TRBJ2-2	.	CASRRTDTGELFF	TGTGCCAGCAGGAGGACGGACACCGGGGAGCTGTTTTTT
TRBV27	.	TRBJ1-5	.	CASSLLGVGQPQHF	TGTGCCAGCAGTTTACTGGGGGTCGGGCAGCCCCAGCATTTT
TRBV5-1	.	TRBJ2-7	.	CASSRQEAYEQYF	TGCGCCAGCAGCCGACAGGAGGCCTACGAGCAGTACTTC
TRBV3-1/TRBV3-2	.	TRBJ2-7	.	CASSHPQFGQRTYEQYF	TGTGCCAGCAGCCATCCCCAGTTCGGACAGCGCACCTACGAGCAGTACTTC
TRBV3-1/TRBV3-2	.	TRBJ2-3	TRBD2	CASSQTLAGGTDTQYF	TGTGCCAGCAGCCAGACTCTAGCGGGGGGAACAGATACGCAGTATTTT
TRBV7-3	once	TRBJ2-1	.	CASSLKAVSYNEQFF	TGTGCCAGCAGCTTAAAAGCGGTCTCCTACAATGAGCAGTTCTTC
TRBV7-3	.	TRBJ1-1	.	CASSLSGGVTEAFF	TGTGCCAGCAGCTTAAGTGGGGGCGTCACTGAAGCTTTCTTT
TRBV19	.	TRBJ2-1	.	CASSIYGEQFF	TGTGCCAGTAGTATATATGGGGAGCAGTTCTTC
TRBV4-1	.	TRBJ1-2	TRBD1	CASSQVSRTGNYGYTF	TGCGCCAGCAGCCAAGTTTCCAGGACAGGAAACTATGGCTACACCTTC
TRBV3-1/TRBV3-2	.	TRBJ2-7	.	CASSQTSFYEQYF	TGTGCCAGCAGCCAAACTAGTTTCTACGAGCAGTACTTC
TRBV6-2/TRBV6-3	.	TRBJ2-7	.	CASSAVGGLQQYF	TGTGCCAGCAGTGCCGTGGGCGGACTGCAGCAGTACTTC
TRBV7-9	.	TRBJ1-4	.	CASSHTSGGSEKLFF	TGTGCCAGCAGCCATACCTCTGGGGGGTCGGAAAAACTGTTTTTT